The present entry profiles one T cell receptor beta chain with its context. Sequenced by immunoSEQ multiplex PCR; TCRdb stores in-frame clones only, minus some. The table has approximately 500,000 clones, approximately 95% seen once. The CDR3 sequence is 15 residues long. V lost 5 bases to trimming and J lost 4 bases, with 17 bases between them. CDR1 is MDHEN and CDR2 is SYDVKM in the germline V gene. The data originate from a study of shared clonotypes between healthy human individuals. This receptor was obtained from a woman aged 25-40 years in good health. The rearrangement joins TRBV28 to TRBJ2-5, with D perhaps TRBD1 (6 bases). Material for sequencing was naive CD4+ T cells sorted from blood. Subset described: CD45RA+ positively selected. The DNA for the CDR3 is TGTGCCAGCAGTCCCTCGAGGGGGTGGACAGAGACCCAGTACTTC. This codes for CASSPSRGWTETQYF.